This TCR beta chain was found in a study of T cell responses to AZD1222 COVID-19 vaccine. Study-wide results and limits: Only a handful of AZD1222 recipients were seropositive at baseline. Donors skewed white British and female; clonal diversity was possibly underestimated.

Assay used: immunoSEQ multiplex PCR; TCRdb lists only in-frame clones, some missing. This sample has roughly 180,000 clones, with around 94% found just once. Analyses pooled second doses at about 4 or about 12 weeks. V was shortened by 4 bases and J by 5 bases, with 12 bases between the two germline ends. Germline V CDR1 and CDR2: SGHRS, YFSETQ. The CDR3 is 13 residues long. On this clone itself: Its specificity is unknown.

This receptor was taken from an adult who received the AZD1222 COVID-19 vaccine. Sequencing used peripheral blood, obtained 28 days after the second AZD1222 dose. The chain carries TRBV5-1 and TRBJ2-5; perhaps TRBD1 as D (6 bases). The CDR3 sequence: CASSTQGAETQYF. CDR3 nucleotides: TGCGCCAGCAGCACACAGGGAGCGGAGACCCAGTACTTC.